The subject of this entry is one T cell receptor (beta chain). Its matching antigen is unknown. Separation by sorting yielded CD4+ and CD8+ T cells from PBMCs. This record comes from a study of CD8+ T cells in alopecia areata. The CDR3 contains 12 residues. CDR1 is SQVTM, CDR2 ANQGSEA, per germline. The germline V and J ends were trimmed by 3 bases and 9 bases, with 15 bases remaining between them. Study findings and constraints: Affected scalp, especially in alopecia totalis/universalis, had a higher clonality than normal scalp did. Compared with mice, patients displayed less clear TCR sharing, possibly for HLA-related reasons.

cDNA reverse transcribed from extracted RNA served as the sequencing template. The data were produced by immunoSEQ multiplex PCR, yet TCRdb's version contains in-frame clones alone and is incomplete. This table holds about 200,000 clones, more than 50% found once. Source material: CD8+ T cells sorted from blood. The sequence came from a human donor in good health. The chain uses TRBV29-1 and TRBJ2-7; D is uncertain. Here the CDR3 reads CSVELDPRTQYF. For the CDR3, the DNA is TGCAGCGTTGAGCTCGACCCTCGTACGCAGTACTTC.